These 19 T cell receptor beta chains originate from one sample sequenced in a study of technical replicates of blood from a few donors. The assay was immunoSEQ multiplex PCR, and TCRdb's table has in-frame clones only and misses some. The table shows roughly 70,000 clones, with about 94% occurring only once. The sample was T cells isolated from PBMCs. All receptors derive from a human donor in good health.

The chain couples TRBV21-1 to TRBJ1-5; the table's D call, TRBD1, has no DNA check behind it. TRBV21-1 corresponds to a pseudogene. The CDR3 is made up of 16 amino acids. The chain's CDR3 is CASSKRQGAYNQPQHF. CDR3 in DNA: TGTGCCAGCAGCAAACGCCAGGGGGCTTACAATCAGCCCCAGCATTTT.

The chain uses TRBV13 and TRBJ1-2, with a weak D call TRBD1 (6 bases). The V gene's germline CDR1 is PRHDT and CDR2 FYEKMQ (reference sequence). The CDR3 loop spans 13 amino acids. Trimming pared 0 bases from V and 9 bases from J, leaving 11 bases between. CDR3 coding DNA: TGTGCCAGCAGCTTAGGCCGACAGGTCCGCTACACCTTC. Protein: CASSLGRQVRYTF.

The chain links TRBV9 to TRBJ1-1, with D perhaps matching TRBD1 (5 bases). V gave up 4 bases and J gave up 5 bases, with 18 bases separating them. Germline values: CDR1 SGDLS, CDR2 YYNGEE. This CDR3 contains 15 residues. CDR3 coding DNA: TGTGCCAGCAGCCCTATCAGTACAGGTTGGACTGAAGCTTTCTTT. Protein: CASSPISTGWTEAFF.

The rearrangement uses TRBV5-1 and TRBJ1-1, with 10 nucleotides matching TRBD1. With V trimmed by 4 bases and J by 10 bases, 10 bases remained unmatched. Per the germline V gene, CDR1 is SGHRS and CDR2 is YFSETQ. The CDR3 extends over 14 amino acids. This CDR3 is CASSQWTGGLGAFF. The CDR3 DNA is TGCGCCAGCAGCCAGTGGACAGGGGGTTTGGGAGCTTTCTTT.

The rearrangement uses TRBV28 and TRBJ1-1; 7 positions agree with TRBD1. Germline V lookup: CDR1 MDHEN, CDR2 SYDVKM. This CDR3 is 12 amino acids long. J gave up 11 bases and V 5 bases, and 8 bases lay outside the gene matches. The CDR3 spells CASSHGQEAAFF. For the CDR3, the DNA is TGTGCCAGCAGTCACGGACAGGAGGCGGCTTTCTTT.

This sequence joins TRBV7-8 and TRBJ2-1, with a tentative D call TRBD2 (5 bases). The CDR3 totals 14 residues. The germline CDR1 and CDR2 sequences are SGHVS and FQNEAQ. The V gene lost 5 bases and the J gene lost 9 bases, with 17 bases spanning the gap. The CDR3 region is CASSPSGIVAEQFF. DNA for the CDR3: TGTGCCAGCAGCCCAAGCGGTATTGTGGCTGAGCAGTTCTTC.

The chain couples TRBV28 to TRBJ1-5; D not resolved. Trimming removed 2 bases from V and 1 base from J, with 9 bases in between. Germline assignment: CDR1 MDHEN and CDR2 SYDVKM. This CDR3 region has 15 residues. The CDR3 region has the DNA TGTGCCAGCAGTTTAAGGAGTTTCAGCAATCAGCCCCAGCATTTT. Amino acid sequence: CASSLRSFSNQPQHF. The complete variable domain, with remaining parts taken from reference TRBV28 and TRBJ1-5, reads DVKVTQSSRYLVKRTGEKVFLECVQDMDHENMFWYRQDPGLGLRLIYFSYDVKMKEKGDIPEGYSVSREKKERFSLILESASTNQTSMYLCASSLRSFSNQPQHFGDGTRLSIL.

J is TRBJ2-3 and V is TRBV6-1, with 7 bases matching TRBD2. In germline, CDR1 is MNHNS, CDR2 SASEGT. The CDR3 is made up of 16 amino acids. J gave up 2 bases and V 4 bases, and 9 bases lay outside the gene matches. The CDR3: CASSAQTSLPTDTQYF. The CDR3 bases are TGTGCCAGCAGTGCCCAGACTAGCCTTCCCACAGATACGCAGTATTTT.

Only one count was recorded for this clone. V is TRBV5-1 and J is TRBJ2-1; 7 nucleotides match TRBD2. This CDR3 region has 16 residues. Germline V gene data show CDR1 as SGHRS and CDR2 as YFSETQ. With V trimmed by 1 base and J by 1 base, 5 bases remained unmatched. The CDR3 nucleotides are TGCGCCAGCAGCTTGTCCTGGGAGGGTTCCTACAATGAGCAGTTCTTC. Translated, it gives CASSLSWEGSYNEQFF.

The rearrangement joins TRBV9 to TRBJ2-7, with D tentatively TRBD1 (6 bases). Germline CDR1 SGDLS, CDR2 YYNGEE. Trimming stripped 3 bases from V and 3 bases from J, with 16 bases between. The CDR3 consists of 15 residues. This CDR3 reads CASSGSGTQFYEQYF. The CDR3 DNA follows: TGTGCCAGCAGCGGATCCGGGACACAATTCTACGAGCAGTACTTC.

The CDR3 DNA follows: TGTGCCTGGCGGACTAGCGGGAGTACCGGGGAGCTGTTTTTT. Translating gives CAWRTSGSTGELFF. The gene calls are TRBV30 and TRBJ2-2, with TRBD2 matching 13 bases. Germline V gene lookup returns CDR1 GTSNPN and CDR2 SVGIG (reference sequence). V lost 5 bases, J lost 5 bases, and 2 bases stayed unmatched. The CDR3 is made up of 14 amino acids.

CDR3 sequence reads: CASSAYRATNEKLFF. The CDR3 bases are TGTGCCAGCAGTGCTTACAGGGCAACTAATGAAAAACTGTTTTTT. The chain joins TRBV28 to TRBJ1-4, with D tentatively TRBD1 (6 bases). Germline lookup yields CDR1 MDHEN and CDR2 SYDVKM. The CDR3 is 15 amino acids. V gave up 5 bases and J gave up 0 bases, with 10 bases separating them.

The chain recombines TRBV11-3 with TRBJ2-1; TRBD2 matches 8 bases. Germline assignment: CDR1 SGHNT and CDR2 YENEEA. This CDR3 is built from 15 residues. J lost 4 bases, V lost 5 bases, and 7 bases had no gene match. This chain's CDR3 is CASSQELAGYNEQFF. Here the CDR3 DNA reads TGTGCCAGCAGCCAGGAGCTAGCGGGTTACAATGAGCAGTTCTTC.

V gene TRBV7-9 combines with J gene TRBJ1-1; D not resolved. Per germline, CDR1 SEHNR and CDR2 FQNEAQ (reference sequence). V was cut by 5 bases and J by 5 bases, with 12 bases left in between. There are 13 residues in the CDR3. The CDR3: CASSKTRKTEAFF. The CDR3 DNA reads TGTGCCAGCAGCAAAACTCGTAAGACTGAAGCTTTCTTT. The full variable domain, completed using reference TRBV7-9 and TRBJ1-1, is DTGVSQNPRHKITKRGQNVTFRCDPISEHNRLYWYRQTLGQGPEFLTYFQNEAQLEKSRLLSDRFSAERPKGSFSTLEIQRTEQGDSAMYLCASSKTRKTEAFFGQGTRLTVV.

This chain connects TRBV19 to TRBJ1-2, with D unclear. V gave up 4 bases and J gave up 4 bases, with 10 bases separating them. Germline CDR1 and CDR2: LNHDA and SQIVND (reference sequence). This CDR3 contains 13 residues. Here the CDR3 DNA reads TGTGCCAGTAGTACTGGACTGAGCTATGGCTACACCTTC. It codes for CASSTGLSYGYTF.

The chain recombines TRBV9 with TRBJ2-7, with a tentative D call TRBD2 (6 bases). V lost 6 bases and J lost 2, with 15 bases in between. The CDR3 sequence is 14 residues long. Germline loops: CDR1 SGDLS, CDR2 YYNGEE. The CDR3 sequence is CASNRGGAPYEQYF. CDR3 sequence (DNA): TGTGCCAGCAACAGAGGAGGGGCCCCCTACGAGCAGTACTTC.

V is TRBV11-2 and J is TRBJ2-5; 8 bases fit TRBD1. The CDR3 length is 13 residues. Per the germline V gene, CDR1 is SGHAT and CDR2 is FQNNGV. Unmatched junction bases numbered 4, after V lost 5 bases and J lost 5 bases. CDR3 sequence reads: CASSPRGPETQYF. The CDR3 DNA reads TGTGCCAGCAGCCCCAGGGGGCCCGAGACCCAGTACTTC. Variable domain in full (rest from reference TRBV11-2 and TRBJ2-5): EAGVAQSPRYKIIEKRQSVAFWCNPISGHATLYWYQQILGQGPKLLIQFQNNGVVDDSQLPKDRFSAERLKGVDSTLKIQPAKLEDSAVYLCASSPRGPETQYFGPGTRLLVL.

The CDR3 DNA follows: TGCAGCGTGAAAACAGGGACTAGCGGTAGTGGTGAGCAGTTCTTC. Translated: CSVKTGTSGSGEQFF. The V call is TRBV29-1, the J call TRBJ2-1; 11 bases fit TRBD2. Trimming at V came to 6 bases and at J to 9 bases, leaving 13 bases not matched to a gene. The germline V gene has CDR1 SQVTM and CDR2 ANQGSEA. This CDR3 comprises 15 residues.

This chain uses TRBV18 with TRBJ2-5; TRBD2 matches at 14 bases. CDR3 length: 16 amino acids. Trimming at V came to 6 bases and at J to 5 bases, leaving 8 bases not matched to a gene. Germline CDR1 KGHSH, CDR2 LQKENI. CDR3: CASSPGLAGVGETQYF. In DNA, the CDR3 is TGTGCCAGCTCGCCGGGACTAGCGGGAGTAGGGGAGACCCAGTACTTC.